The present T cell receptor (beta chain) was sequenced within a study of cytomegalovirus exposure and HLA in healthy donors. Both 60 Vbeta primers and 13 Jbeta primers went into the PCR. Assay used: immunoSEQ multiplex PCR; TCRdb lists only in-frame clones, some missing. There are approximately 110,000 clones in the sample; around 73% occur only once, and approximately 4.8% lies in the top ten. The source is a man aged 55 to 69 in good health and CMV-seropositive. The sequenced sample consisted of PBMCs.

This CDR3 is CASSEGGLAKKLFF. CDR3 bases: TGTGCCAGCAGTGAAGGGGGTCTCGCGAAAAAACTGTTTTTT. The rearrangement links TRBV28 to TRBJ1-4; TRBD1 might be the D (6 bases). Trimming removed 5 bases at V and 9 bases at J, with 16 bases between. CDR1 and CDR2 (germline): MDHEN, SYDVKM. CDR3 size: 14 residues.